This T cell receptor beta chain derives from a study of blood T cell repertoires in COVID-19. TCRdb keeps only in-frame clones here, not all; method: immunoSEQ multiplex PCR. The data show 71,000 or so clones, approximately 80% seen once. Trimming cost V 6 bases and J 3 bases, with 9 bases left between them. The CDR3 covers 13 residues. CDR1 and CDR2 (germline): SNHLY, FYNNEI. This TCR was recovered from a man aged 50 to 59 with acute or convalescent COVID-19. Sequencing input: peripheral blood. V usage is TRBV2 and J usage is TRBJ1-5, with no clear D. The CDR3 region is CASRGQLNQPQHF. CDR3 in DNA: TGTGCCAGCAGGGGCCAGCTCAATCAGCCCCAGCATTTT.